The 14 T cell receptor beta chains below come from one sample, sequenced in a study of neurological immune-mediated disorders. TCRdb used MiXCR to reprocess the 5' RACE reads, holding one entry per CDR3 protein. This sample has around 130,000 distinct CDR3 sequences, with roughly 3.2% found just once. Sequencing was performed on PBMCs. Every receptor here comes from a woman under 40 with multiple sclerosis.

At least ten counts were recorded for this clonotype. The V gene is TRBV12-3 or TRBV12-4, the J gene TRBJ1-2; D unclear. The CDR3 has 13 residues. With 6 bases removed from V and 8 bases from J, the gap between germline ends came to 16 bases. The CDR3 sequence is CASRLRKGSGYTF. In DNA, the CDR3 is TGTGCCAGCAGACTAAGGAAGGGAAGCGGCTACACCTTC.

This clonotype was found many times. The chain couples TRBV6-5 to TRBJ1-1, with D tentatively TRBD1 (5 bases). V dropped 7 bases and J dropped 4 bases, with 7 bases sitting between them. The CDR3 extends over 11 amino acids. Germline CDR1 is MNHEY and CDR2 is SVGAGI. The CDR3 here is CASKGTTEAFF. CDR3 coding DNA: TGTGCCAGCAAAGGGACCACTGAAGCTTTCTTT.

This clonotype came up many times. This chain joins TRBV7-9 and TRBJ2-1, with 7 bases matching TRBD1. With V trimmed by 4 bases and J by 7 bases, 10 bases remained unmatched. The CDR3 runs to 15 residues. CDR1 and CDR2 from the germline V gene are SEHNR and FQNEAQ (reference sequence). The CDR3 region has the DNA TGTGCCAGCAGCTCCGGGACAGCCAACGAGAATGAGCAGTTCTTC. It yields the protein CASSSGTANENEQFF. The variable domain in full, completed from reference TRBV7-9 and TRBJ2-1, reads DTGVSQNPRHKITKRGQNVTFRCDPISEHNRLYWYRQTLGQGPEFLTYFQNEAQLEKSRLLSDRFSAERPKGSFSTLEIQRTEQGDSAMYLCASSSGTANENEQFFGPGTRLTVL.

This clonotype has ten or more counts. This chain links TRBV11-2 with TRBJ2-3; D is unresolved. The V gene's germline CDR1 is SGHAT and CDR2 FQNNGV. V lost 5 bases and J 9 bases, leaving 15 bases between the germline ends. The CDR3 consists of 13 residues. The CDR3 DNA reads TGTGCCAGCAGCAATAGACGGGTCCAGACGCAGTATTTT. This sequence encodes CASSNRRVQTQYF.

This clonotype was recorded at least ten times. DNA of the CDR3: TGTGCCAGCAGCTTGGGCCCAGGGGAACTGTTTTTT. This translates into CASSLGPGELFF. The chain carries TRBV5-6 and TRBJ1-4; D is perhaps TRBD1 (6 bases). The V end was cut by 0 bases, the J end by 12 bases, with 9 bases between. The length of the CDR3 is 12 residues. Per the germline V gene, CDR1 is SGHDT and CDR2 is YYEEEE.

The table lists this clonotype with many counts. The chain is built from TRBV20-1 and TRBJ1-2; the match to TRBD1 covers 8 bases. J was trimmed by 6 bases and V by 0 bases; bases with no gene match: 9. The CDR3 is 15 amino acids. Germline V gene data show CDR1 as DFQATT and CDR2 as SNEGSKA (reference sequence). Here the CDR3 DNA reads TGCAGTGCTAGAGATCCCAGGGGGCGTAGGGATGGCTACACCTTC. It encodes CSARDPRGRRDGYTF.

This clonotype was counted only a few times. The chain joins TRBV11-2 to TRBJ1-1; no firm D call. Deletions cut 1 base from V and 6 bases from J, with 12 bases between. The CDR3 is 14 residues long. Germline CDR1 and CDR2: SGHAT and FQNNGV. CDR3 protein: CASSLGGDLSEAFF. The CDR3 nucleotides read TGTGCCAGCAGCTTAGGAGGAGACTTGTCTGAAGCTTTCTTT.

This clonotype showed up many times. The rearrangement joins TRBV3-1 to TRBJ1-2; TRBD1 agrees at 9 bases. V was clipped by 1 base and J by 7 bases; unmatched bases: 7. The germline V gene has CDR1 LGHDT and CDR2 YNNKEL (reference sequence). The CDR3 runs to 15 residues. The DNA for the CDR3 is TGTGCCAGCAGCCAAGTCGACAGGGGGGTACGTGGCTACACCTTC. Residues: CASSQVDRGVRGYTF.

This clonotype was picked up many times. The rearrangement joins TRBV20-1 to TRBJ1-6; the D gene is possibly TRBD1 (5 bases). Trimming took 3 bases from V and 7 from J, leaving 13 bases between them. This CDR3 region has 14 residues. The germline V gene encodes CDR1 DFQATT and CDR2 SNEGSKA (reference sequence). CDR3 in amino acids: CSARATGGNSPLHF. In DNA, the CDR3 is TGCAGTGCTAGGGCTACAGGAGGGAATTCACCCCTCCACTTT.

This clonotype came up many times. The rearrangement uses TRBV2 and TRBJ2-1; a weak D match, TRBD1 (7 bases). Germline CDR1 and CDR2: SNHLY and FYNNEI. Between the trimmed V and J ends, which lost 3 bases and 9 bases, there was a span of 15 bases. This CDR3 spans 14 amino acids. CDR3 sequence reads: CASSEGRGVGEQFF. The CDR3 DNA sequence: TGTGCCAGCAGTGAGGGCAGGGGGGTCGGTGAGCAGTTCTTC.

This clonotype was counted many times. The CDR3 sequence is CATSRDRGAHNEQFF. The CDR3 bases are TGTGCCACCAGCAGGGACAGGGGAGCCCACAATGAGCAGTTCTTC. The gene calls are TRBV15 and TRBJ2-1, with TRBD1 matching over 9 bases. Germline V gene data show CDR1 as LNHNV and CDR2 as YYDKDF (reference sequence). This CDR3 comprises 15 residues. V trimming: 3 bases; J trimming: 5 bases; junction bases outside the gene matches: 5.

This clonotype was found many times. V and J are TRBV12-3 or TRBV12-4 and TRBJ2-3, with TRBD1 matching 10 bases. The junction had 10 bases not matched to a gene; V was cut back by 4 bases and J by 6 bases. This CDR3 region has 16 residues. In DNA form, the CDR3 reads TGTGCCAGCAGTTCCTCCGGGACAGGGGCCCGGGATACGCAGTATTTT. This gives the protein CASSSSGTGARDTQYF.

This clonotype showed up many times. This chain joins TRBV20-1 and TRBJ2-4; 12 nucleotides agree with TRBD2. J lost 8 bases, V lost 3 bases, and 5 bases had no gene match. The CDR3 contains 14 residues. The germline V gene has CDR1 DFQATT and CDR2 SNEGSKA (reference sequence). CDR3 DNA: TGCAGTGCTAGGACTAGCGGGAGAGTTGACATTCAGTACTTC. This sequence encodes CSARTSGRVDIQYF.

CDR3 nucleotides: TGCGCCAGCAGCCAAGATACGGGCTACGGCGGGAAGACCCAGTACTTC. Translated: CASSQDTGYGGKTQYF. The chain combines TRBV4-3 with TRBJ2-5; D possibly corresponds to TRBD2 (6 bases). The length of the CDR3 is 16 residues. The V end lost 0 bases, the J end lost 6 bases, and 17 bases lay between the germline ends. The germline V gene encodes CDR1 LGHNA and CDR2 YSLEER.